The rows below give T cell receptor beta chains drawn from one sample of a study of early T cells in non-severe SARS-CoV-2 infection. One entry per CDR3 protein results from TCRdb running MiXCR on the 5' RACE reads. The sample lists around 55,000 distinct CDR3 sequences, around 6.6% occurring once. Sequenced material: whole blood, taken at baseline. These receptors were obtained from an adult who was a healthcare worker with PCR-confirmed SARS-CoV-2 infection or an uninfected control (not recorded which). The CDR3 runs from the conserved cysteine through the conserved F or W. The D gene is left open where the match is weak. Size tells how often a clone was seen (once, few, many) or the class of an expanded clone, and some rows leave it out.

j_call	clone_size	d_call	v_call	cdr3_aa	cdr3_nt
TRBJ2-1	many	TRBD1	TRBV7-8	CASSARDRQDNEQFF	TGTGCCAGCAGCGCCCGGGACAGACAGGACAATGAGCAGTTCTTC
TRBJ1-2	many	.	TRBV24-1	CATSDLFRGGYTF	TGTGCCACCAGTGATTTGTTCCGAGGTGGCTACACCTTC
TRBJ2-7	.	TRBD2	TRBV7-9	CASSPRSGREEQYF	TGTGCCAGCAGCCCCCGATCAGGGCGGGAGGAGCAGTACTTC
TRBJ2-1	many	.	TRBV12-3/TRBV12-4	CASSPTGSYNEQFF	TGTGCCAGCAGTCCAACAGGCTCCTACAATGAGCAGTTCTTC
TRBJ1-5	.	.	TRBV7-2	CASSSSTGTDSNQPQHF	TGTGCCAGCAGCTCCTCCACCGGGACGGATAGCAATCAGCCCCAGCATTTT
TRBJ2-3	.	TRBD1	TRBV7-9	CASRYRQGARGTDTQYF	TGTGCCAGCCGTTACCGACAGGGGGCGAGGGGCACAGATACGCAGTATTTT
TRBJ1-4	.	.	TRBV7-2	CASSPRGPEKLFF	TGTGCCAGCAGCCCAAGGGGCCCTGAAAAACTGTTTTTT
TRBJ2-1	many	.	TRBV7-6	CASSLAPGQGIIYEQFF	TGTGCCAGCAGCTTAGCGCCGGGGCAGGGCATTATATATGAGCAGTTCTTC
TRBJ2-3	.	.	TRBV28	CASSSGAQDTQYF	TGTGCCAGCAGTTCCGGAGCCCAAGATACGCAATATTTT
TRBJ1-2	few	.	TRBV5-1	CASSPTDGYGYTF	TGCGCCAGCAGCCCGACGGACGGATATGGCTACACCTTC
TRBJ1-3	few	.	TRBV9	CASSVASSGNTIYF	TGTGCCAGCAGCGTAGCGAGCTCTGGAAACACCATATATTTT
TRBJ1-1	many	.	TRBV10-3	CAISQGRDTEAFF	TGTGCCATCAGTCAGGGGAGGGACACTGAAGCTTTCTTT
TRBJ2-5	.	.	TRBV27	CASSLTRWVQETQYF	TGTGCCAGCAGTTTAACCCGATGGGTTCAAGAGACCCAGTACTTC
TRBJ1-2	many	.	TRBV7-9	CASSLAGTNYGYTF	TGTGCCAGCAGCTTAGCAGGAACTAACTATGGCTACACCTTC
TRBJ1-5	few	.	TRBV18	CASSPNYQSPQHF	TGTGCCAGCTCACCAAACTACCAGTCGCCCCAGCATTTT
TRBJ2-1	many	.	TRBV29-1	CSVASANEQFF	TGCAGCGTTGCAAGCGCGAATGAGCAGTTCTTC
TRBJ2-5	.	.	TRBV11-2	CASSVRITGEETQYF	TGTGCCAGCAGCGTCCGGATAACGGGGGAAGAGACCCAGTACTTC
TRBJ2-3	many	TRBD1	TRBV5-1	CASSLATGGRTDTQYF	TGCGCCAGCAGCTTGGCGACAGGGGGCAGGACAGATACGCAGTATTTT
TRBJ1-1	few	.	TRBV6-5	CASGRRGVEAFF	TGTGCCAGCGGGCGACGCGGGGTGGAAGCTTTCTTT
TRBJ2-3	.	TRBD1	TRBV30	CAWSAPGQIKYF	TGTGCCTGGAGTGCCCCGGGACAGATTAAGTATTTT
TRBJ1-5	.	.	TRBV18	CASSPTTGDSNQPQHF	TGTGCCAGCTCACCAACGACGGGGGATAGCAATCAGCCCCAGCATTTT
TRBJ1-2	many	.	TRBV6-2/TRBV6-3	CASRNRVPSNYGYTF	TGTGCCAGCAGAAACCGGGTCCCTTCAAACTATGGCTACACCTTC
TRBJ2-5	many	.	TRBV5-1	CASSYSEETQYF	TGCGCCAGCAGCTATTCAGAAGAGACCCAGTACTTC
TRBJ2-3	many	TRBD2	TRBV3-1	CASSQGSGGPTDTQYF	TGTGCCAGCAGCCAAGGAAGCGGGGGGCCCACAGATACGCAGTATTTT
TRBJ2-5	many	.	TRBV28	CASSPLKGLGETQYF	TGTGCCAGCAGTCCGCTAAAGGGACTCGGAGAGACCCAGTACTTC
TRBJ2-7	few	TRBD2	TRBV7-6	CASSLGQRGTYEQYF	TGTGCCAGCAGCTTAGGTCAGCGGGGGACCTACGAGCAGTACTTC
TRBJ2-3	.	.	TRBV18	CASSPYRPDRSTDTQYF	TGTGCCAGCTCACCTTATCGCCCCGACCGATCCACAGATACGCAGTATTTT
TRBJ2-3	few	TRBD2	TRBV19	CASSMLWGTSGADTQYF	TGTGCCAGTAGTATGTTGTGGGGGACTAGCGGGGCAGATACGCAGTATTTT
TRBJ2-5	many	.	TRBV12-3/TRBV12-4	CASSELQGEGETQYF	TGTGCCAGCAGTGAATTACAGGGGGAGGGAGAGACCCAGTACTTC
TRBJ2-7	.	.	TRBV19	CASSTNWRSYEQYF	TGTGCCAGTAGTACCAATTGGAGGTCCTACGAGCAGTACTTC
TRBJ1-4	few	.	TRBV20-1	CSARDTGTQEKLFF	TGCAGTGCTAGAGATACGGGGACTCAGGAAAAACTGTTTTTT
TRBJ2-3	many	TRBD2	TRBV20-1	CSARDFRTSGVTDTQYF	TGCAGTGCTAGAGATTTCCGGACTAGCGGGGTCACAGATACGCAGTATTTT
TRBJ2-3	many	.	TRBV24-1	CATSDPLRGRWGTDTQYF	TGTGCCACCAGTGATCCTCTCCGGGGACGGTGGGGCACAGATACGCAGTATTTT
TRBJ1-1	many	.	TRBV7-6	CASSLGGPRTEAFF	TGTGCCAGCAGCTTAGGAGGGCCGCGCACTGAAGCTTTCTTT
TRBJ1-4	many	.	TRBV20-1	CSARRGVTLMKNCFF	.
TRBJ1-2	many	.	TRBV2	CASSVKRGPRFYGYTF	TGTGCCAGCAGTGTTAAGCGGGGGCCGCGATTCTATGGCTACACCTTC
TRBJ1-1	many	.	TRBV20-1	CSARDLKNTEAFF	TGCAGTGCTAGAGATCTGAAGAACACTGAAGCTTTCTTT
TRBJ1-1	few	.	TRBV18	CASSRTQNTEAFF	TGTGCCAGCTCGCGGACACAGAACACTGAAGCTTTCTTT
TRBJ2-5	many	TRBD1	TRBV14	CASSHNRGETQYF	TGTGCCAGCAGCCACAACAGGGGAGAGACCCAGTACTTC
TRBJ2-7	.	.	TRBV7-2	CASGGGNYEQYF	TGTGCCAGTGGAGGGGGCAACTACGAGCAGTACTTC
TRBJ2-7	few	.	TRBV7-6	CASSLAVDRDYEQYF	TGTGCCAGCAGCTTAGCGGTTGACAGAGACTACGAGCAGTACTTC
TRBJ1-4	many	.	TRBV27	CASSLSGPGGEKLFF	TGTGCCAGCAGTTTATCGGGTCCAGGAGGGGAAAAACTGTTTTTT
TRBJ2-1	many	TRBD1	TRBV5-1	CASTLGTGSNEQFF	TGCGCCAGCACCTTAGGGACAGGGTCCAATGAGCAGTTCTTC
TRBJ2-7	.	.	TRBV4-2	CASSMGGSSYEQYF	TGTGCCAGCAGCATGGGCGGTTCCTCCTACGAGCAGTACTTC
TRBJ1-1	few	TRBD1	TRBV6-6	CASKLKGQGLSHTEAFF	TGTGCCAGCAAACTGAAGGGACAGGGGCTTTCTCACACTGAAGCTTTCTTT
TRBJ2-5	many	TRBD1	TRBV20-1	CSATGGETQYF	TGCAGTGCTACAGGGGGTGAGACCCAGTACTTC
TRBJ1-1	few	TRBD1	TRBV20-1	CSALGQPNTEAFF	TGCAGTGCTTTGGGACAGCCGAACACTGAAGCTTTCTTT
TRBJ1-5	few	TRBD1	TRBV19	CASTLSPTPQGDQPQHF	TGTGCCAGTACCCTTAGCCCTACACCCCAGGGGGATCAGCCCCAGCATTTT
TRBJ2-1	.	.	TRBV3-1	CASSPLRGSSYNEQFF	TGTGCCAGCAGCCCCCTCCGGGGAAGCTCCTACAATGAGCAGTTCTTC
TRBJ2-1	few	TRBD2	TRBV28	CASSLLLAGPYNEQFF	TGTGCCAGCAGCCTGCTTCTAGCGGGCCCTTACAATGAGCAGTTCTTC
TRBJ2-2	many	TRBD2	TRBV28	CASSFGLAGGTNTGELFF	TGTGCCAGCAGTTTTGGACTAGCGGGGGGTACGAACACCGGGGAGCTGTTTTTT
TRBJ2-5	.	TRBD2	TRBV6-5	CASRPGLGDGRTQYF	TGTGCCAGCAGACCGGGACTAGGGGACGGGCGGACCCAGTACTTC
TRBJ1-1	many	.	TRBV7-6	CASSRGPTGSGNTEAFF	TGTGCCAGCAGCCGGGGGCCCACAGGGAGTGGGAACACTGAAGCTTTCTTT
TRBJ2-4	many	TRBD2	TRBV6-2/TRBV6-3	CASSSGTSGVDIQYF	TGTGCCAGCAGTTCCGGGACTAGCGGGGTGGACATTCAGTACTTC
TRBJ2-6	many	.	TRBV3-1	CASSPTPQGTHSGANVLTF	TGTGCCAGCAGCCCAACCCCCCAGGGAACTCACTCTGGGGCCAACGTCCTGACTTTC